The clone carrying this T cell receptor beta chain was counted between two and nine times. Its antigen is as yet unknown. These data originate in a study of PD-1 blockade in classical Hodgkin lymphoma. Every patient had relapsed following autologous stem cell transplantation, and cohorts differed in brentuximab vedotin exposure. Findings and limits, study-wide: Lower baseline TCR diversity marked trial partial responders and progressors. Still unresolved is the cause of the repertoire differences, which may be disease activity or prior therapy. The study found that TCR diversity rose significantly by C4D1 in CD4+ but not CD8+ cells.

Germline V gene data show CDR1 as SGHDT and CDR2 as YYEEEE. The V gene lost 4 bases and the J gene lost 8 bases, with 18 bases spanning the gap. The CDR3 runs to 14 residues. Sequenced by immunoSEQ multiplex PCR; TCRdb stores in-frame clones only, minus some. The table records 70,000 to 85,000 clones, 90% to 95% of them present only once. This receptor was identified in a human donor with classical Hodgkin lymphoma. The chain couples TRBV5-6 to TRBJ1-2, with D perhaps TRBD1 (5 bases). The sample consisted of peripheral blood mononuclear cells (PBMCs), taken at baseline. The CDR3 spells CASSGDQGYWGYTF. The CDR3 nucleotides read TGTGCCAGCAGCGGGGATCAGGGATACTGGGGCTACACCTTC.